The entry below gives a single T cell receptor beta chain sequence along with its context. The clone's antigen remains unknown. Base-call qualities are not available, and no considerably larger clone is one nucleotide away. The data were obtained in a study of shared clonotypes between healthy human individuals (dated by TCRdb to 2019 to 2021). Background on the whole study: The cohort included a few men and a couple of women between 18 and 49 years of age. For each donor, three plates each were used for CD4 naive and CD4 memory, two plates were used for CD8 naive, and one plate was used for CD8 memory. The study deeply sequenced blood TCR repertoires of about five healthy adults to estimate repertoire size and the extent of clonotype sharing between individuals. To increase sequencing depth and limit assay-specific biases, different laboratories used diverse techniques to prepare libraries and sequence TCR repertoires. Each donor's leukapheresis produced roughly between roughly 0.85 and 10 billion PBMCs.

Here is what the overall study found, with its caveats: Estimated clonotype richness was generally larger for naive than for memory subsets. Only blood was sampled, and tissue TCR repertoires likely differ from those in blood. Higher generation probabilities were observed for clonotypes shared by all four sorted-subset donors than for non-shared clonotypes. Pairwise subsampling indicated that sequencing depth was expected to affect the degree of clonotype sharing among donors. Incomplete sequencing was indicated by rarefaction of sorted-subset datasets, despite the large sequencing depth. The genetic and exposure-history diversity represented was limited by the small number of donors. When several donors were compared, the shared fraction of clonotypes was about 5% for naive CD4, approximately 3.5% for naive CD8, more than 2% for memory CD4, and less than 0.45% for memory CD8.

The donors were healthy, HIV-negative adults with no recently reported acute infections or vaccinations. Every donor was a Caucasian adult residing in Nashville, Tennessee, USA. Magnetic negative selection was used to enrich CD4+ T cells, after which naive cells were positively selected on CD45RA and the negative fraction became the memory subset. After blood collection by leukapheresis, PBMCs were isolated using Ficoll-Histopaque density gradient centrifugation and then cryopreserved in the vapor phase of liquid nitrogen. Purity and quantity of every magnetically sorted T cell population were checked by analytical flow cytometry. Each sorted fraction had its genomic DNA isolated and then quantified by UV absorbance on a Nanodrop 2000c. Using the deep immunoSEQ assay, TCR CDR3 regions were amplified from genomic DNA by multiplex PCR. Genomic DNA extracted from each cell subset was distributed evenly over all wells of several immunoSEQ 96-well plates, and each plate served as one replicate. For sorted subsets, roughly 0.2 ug genomic DNA, equal to tens of thousands of T cell genomes, was loaded into each replicate PCR. The purified libraries were quantified using a Qubit 3.0 fluorometer, sized with a Bioanalyzer 2100, and then quantified again using the KAPA Library Quantification kit. Every immunoSEQ 96-well plate was sequenced on a separate single-read 150-cycle Illumina NextSeq 550 flow cell. Per the original workflow: The immunoSEQ output contained only junctional sequences without quality scores, so filtering could not match that applied to full-length reads. Sequences were annotated with PyIR, a Python wrapper for IgBLAST v1.9, and V/J genes and CDR3 were assigned using IMGT germline references. Reads were removed for weak V/J assignments (E-value above 1e-6), missing CDR3, stop codons, out-of-frame junctions, or ambiguous translated residues. V3J clonotypes were defined as sequences sharing an identical inferred V gene, J gene, and CDR3 amino acid sequence. Percentage overlap between repertoires was calculated by dividing the number of shared unique clonotypes by the size of the smaller repertoire. Repertoire richness was assessed with RTK rarefaction, the Chao1 estimator, and Recon v2.1 estimates of unobserved clonotypes. OLGA was used to compute generation probabilities for all TCRbeta clonotypes that the gDNA method yielded from a handful of donors. Sourced from immuneACCESS, this table was stored by TCRdb with only in-frame sequences that have V and J called. A share of the clones is absent; for the studies checked, an unresolved V gene accounts for under half, and the remainder has no known explanation. The DNA gave D and trimming, while V, J and clone size come from that table. The sample profile shows 2 million to 2.5 million clones; approximately 95% of them were found once. The ten top clones hold 0.1% to 0.15% of the sample.

Material: naive CD4+ T cells sorted from blood. The cell subset or site label of this sample denotes: CD45RA+ positively selected. The receptor was isolated from a man between 18 and 29 years old in good health.

The CDR3 amino acid sequence is: CSVASGHTEAFF. At the DNA level, the sequence is TGCAGCGTTGCATCAGGACACACTGAAGCTTTCTTT. This receptor chain uses TRBV29-1 and TRBJ1-1, with the D gene not clear enough to name. From the cysteine through the phenylalanine, the CDR3 covers 12 amino acids. CDR3 DNA is the only sequence kept; it has 36 bases, read in frame from the first base. V loses 4 bases, J loses 3 bases, and the germline ends lie 9 bases apart. The germline V gene supplies CDR1 SQVTM and CDR2 ANQGSEA.